The clone carrying this T cell receptor (beta chain) showed up just once. A junction boundary mismatches the germline segment, possibly from a read error. These data originate in a study of tumor and adjacent non-tumor tissue in lung cancer. Study-level information: Patients were aged 31 to 76, 9 to 10 men and about five women, stage I to III. Approximately 4 million productive TCRbeta reads were obtained per sample on average.

The template was RNA from unsorted bulk tissue. Distant lung tissue was collected more than 3 cm away from the tumor edge. The library came from three nested PCR rounds adapted from ARM-PCR protocols. A single record per CDR3 protein comes from TCRdb applying MiXCR to the multiplex PCR reads. The sample comprises 65,000 to 85,000 distinct CDR3 sequences, more than 75% of which are singletons, and over 35% rests with the top ten. Germline CDR1 SQVTM, CDR2 ANQGSEA. The CDR3 contains 16 residues. The clonotype comes from a man aged 55-75 years with non-small cell lung cancer. The gene calls are TRBV29-1 and TRBJ2-7, with a tentative D call TRBD1 (5 bases). Sequencing used distant non-tumor lung tissue. The CDR3, as DNA: TGCAGCGTTGAAGAGCCCCACGAGACAGCTTCCTGCGAGCGGTACTTC. Its translation is CSVEEPHETASCERYF.